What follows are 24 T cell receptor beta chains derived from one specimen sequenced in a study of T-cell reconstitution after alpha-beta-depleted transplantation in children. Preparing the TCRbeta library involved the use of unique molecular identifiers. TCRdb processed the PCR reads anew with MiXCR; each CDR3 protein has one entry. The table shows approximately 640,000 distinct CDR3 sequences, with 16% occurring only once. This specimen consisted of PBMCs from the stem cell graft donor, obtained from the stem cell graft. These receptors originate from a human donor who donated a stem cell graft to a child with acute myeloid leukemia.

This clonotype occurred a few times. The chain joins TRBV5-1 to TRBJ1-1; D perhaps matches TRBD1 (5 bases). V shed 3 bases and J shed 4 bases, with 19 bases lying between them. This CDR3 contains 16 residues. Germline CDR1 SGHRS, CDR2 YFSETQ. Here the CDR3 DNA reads TGCGCCAGCAGCTCGAGAACAGGTCTTGATGGCACTGAAGCTTTCTTT. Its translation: CASSSRTGLDGTEAFF. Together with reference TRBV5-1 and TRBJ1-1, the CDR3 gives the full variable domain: KAGVTQTPRYLIKTRGQQVTLSCSPISGHRSVSWYQQTPGQGLQFLFEYFSETQRNKGNFPGRFSGRQFSNSRSEMNVSTLELGDSALYLCASSSRTGLDGTEAFFGQGTRLTVV.

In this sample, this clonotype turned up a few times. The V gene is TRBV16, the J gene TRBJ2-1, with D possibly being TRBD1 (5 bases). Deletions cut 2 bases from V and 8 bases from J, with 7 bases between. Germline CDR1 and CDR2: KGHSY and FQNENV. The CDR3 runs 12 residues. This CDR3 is CASSQGAHEQFF. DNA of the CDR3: TGTGCCAGCAGCCAAGGGGCACATGAGCAGTTCTTC. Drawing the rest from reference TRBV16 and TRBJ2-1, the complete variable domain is GEEVAQTPKHLVRGEGQKAKLYCAPIKGHSYVFWYQQVLKNEFKFLISFQNENVFDETGMPKERFSAKCLPNSPCSLEIQATKLEDSAVYFCASSQGAHEQFFGPGTRLTVL.

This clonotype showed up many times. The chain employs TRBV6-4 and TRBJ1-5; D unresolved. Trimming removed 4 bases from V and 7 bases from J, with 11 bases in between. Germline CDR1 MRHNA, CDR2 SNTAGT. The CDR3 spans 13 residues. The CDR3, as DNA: TGTGCCAGCAGTGTCGGGGTGCGGCAGCCCCAGCATTTT. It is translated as CASSVGVRQPQHF.

The chain's CDR3 is CSAQGLAGELFF. CDR3 DNA sequence: TGCAGCGCCCAGGGTTTGGCCGGGGAGCTGTTTTTT. The V gene is TRBV29-1, the J gene TRBJ2-2, with D possibly TRBD1 on 5 matching bases. The V end was cut by 7 bases, the J end by 6 bases, with 12 bases between. Germline CDR1 is SQVTM and CDR2 is ANQGSEA. The CDR3 length is 12 residues.

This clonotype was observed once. The CDR3 loop reads CASNLRTDSNTGELFF. DNA for the CDR3: TGTGCCAGCAACTTACGGACAGACTCGAACACCGGGGAGCTGTTTTTT. The chain employs TRBV6-2 or TRBV6-3 and TRBJ2-2; D is perhaps TRBD1 (6 bases). The CDR3 extends over 16 amino acids. The V and J ends lost 7 bases and 0 bases respectively, with 15 bases between them. Germline lookup yields CDR1 MNHEY and CDR2 SVGEGT.

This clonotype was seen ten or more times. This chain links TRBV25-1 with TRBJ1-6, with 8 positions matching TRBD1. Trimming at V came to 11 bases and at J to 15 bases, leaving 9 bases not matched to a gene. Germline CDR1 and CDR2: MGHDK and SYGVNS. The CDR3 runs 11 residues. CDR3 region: CAGRTGHILHF. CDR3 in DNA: TGTGCCGGAAGGACAGGGCATATCCTCCACTTT.

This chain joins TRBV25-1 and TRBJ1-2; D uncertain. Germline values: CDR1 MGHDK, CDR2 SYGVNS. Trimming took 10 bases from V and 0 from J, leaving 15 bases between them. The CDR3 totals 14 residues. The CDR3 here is CATLSDKPNYGYTF. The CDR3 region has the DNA TGTGCCACCCTATCAGACAAACCTAACTATGGCTACACCTTC.

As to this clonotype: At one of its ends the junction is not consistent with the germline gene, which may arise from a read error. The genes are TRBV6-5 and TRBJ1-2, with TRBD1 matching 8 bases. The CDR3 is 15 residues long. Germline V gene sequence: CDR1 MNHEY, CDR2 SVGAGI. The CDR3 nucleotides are TGTGCCAGAAGTTACGAGGGCAGGGGGCCGGAGGGCTACACCTTC. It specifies CARSYEGRGPEGYTF.

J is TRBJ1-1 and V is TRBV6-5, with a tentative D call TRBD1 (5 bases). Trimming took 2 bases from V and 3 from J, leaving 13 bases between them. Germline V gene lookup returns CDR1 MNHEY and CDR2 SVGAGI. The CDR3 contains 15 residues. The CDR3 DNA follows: TGTGCCAGCAGTTACCTACAGGACACACACACTGAAGCTTTCTTT. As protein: CASSYLQDTHTEAFF.

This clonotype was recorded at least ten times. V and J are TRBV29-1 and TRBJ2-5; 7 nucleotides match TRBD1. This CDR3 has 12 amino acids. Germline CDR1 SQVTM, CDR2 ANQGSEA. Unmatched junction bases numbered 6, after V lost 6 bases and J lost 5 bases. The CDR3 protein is CSVATGKETQYF. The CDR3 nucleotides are TGCAGCGTAGCGACAGGGAAGGAGACCCAGTACTTC.

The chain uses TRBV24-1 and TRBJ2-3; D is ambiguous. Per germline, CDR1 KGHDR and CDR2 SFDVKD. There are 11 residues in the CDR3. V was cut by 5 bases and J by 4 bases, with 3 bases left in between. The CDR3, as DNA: TGTGCCACCAGTGTTTCAGATACGCAGTATTTT. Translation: CATSVSDTQYF.

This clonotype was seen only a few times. This CDR3 reads CASSVDSGTYNTGELFF. CDR3 DNA sequence: TGTGCCAGCAGCGTGGACTCCGGGACCTATAACACCGGGGAGCTGTTTTTT. The chain has TRBV9 and TRBJ2-2, with D perhaps TRBD1 or TRBD2 (5 bases each). The CDR3 extends over 17 amino acids. CDR1 and CDR2 from the germline V gene are SGDLS and YYNGEE. V was shortened by 2 bases and J by 2 bases, with 16 bases between the two germline ends. Drawing the rest from reference TRBV9 and TRBJ2-2, the complete variable domain is DSGVTQTPKHLITATGQRVTLRCSPRSGDLSVYWYQQSLDQGLQFLIQYYNGEERAKGNILERFSAQQFPDLHSELNLSSLELGDSALYFCASSVDSGTYNTGELFFGEGSRLTVL.

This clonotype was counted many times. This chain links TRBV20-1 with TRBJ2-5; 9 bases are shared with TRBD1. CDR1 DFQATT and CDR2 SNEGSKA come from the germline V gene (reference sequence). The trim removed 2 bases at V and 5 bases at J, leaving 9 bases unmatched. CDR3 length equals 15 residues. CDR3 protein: CSARSLDRGDETQYF. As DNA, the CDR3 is TGCAGTGCTAGATCCTTGGACAGGGGCGACGAGACCCAGTACTTC.

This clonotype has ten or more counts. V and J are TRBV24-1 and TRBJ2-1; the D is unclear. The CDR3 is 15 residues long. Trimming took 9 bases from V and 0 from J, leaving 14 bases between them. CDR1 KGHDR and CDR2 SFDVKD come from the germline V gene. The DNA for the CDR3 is TGTGCCACCGGCGGCACCGAACTCTCCTACAATGAGCAGTTCTTC. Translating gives CATGGTELSYNEQFF.

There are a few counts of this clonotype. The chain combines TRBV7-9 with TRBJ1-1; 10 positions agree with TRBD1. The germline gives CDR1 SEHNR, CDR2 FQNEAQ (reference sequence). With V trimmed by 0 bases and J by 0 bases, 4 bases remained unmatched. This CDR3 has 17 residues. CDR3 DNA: TGTGCCAGCAGCTTAGCGGGACAGGGGTCCATGAACACTGAAGCTTTCTTT. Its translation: CASSLAGQGSMNTEAFF.

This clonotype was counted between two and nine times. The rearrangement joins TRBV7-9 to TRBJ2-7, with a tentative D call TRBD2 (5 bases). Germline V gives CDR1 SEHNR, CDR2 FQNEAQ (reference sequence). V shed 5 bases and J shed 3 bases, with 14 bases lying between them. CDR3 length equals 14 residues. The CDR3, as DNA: TGTGCCAGCAGCCTACCTGGGGAGAACTACGAGCAGTACTTC. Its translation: CASSLPGENYEQYF.

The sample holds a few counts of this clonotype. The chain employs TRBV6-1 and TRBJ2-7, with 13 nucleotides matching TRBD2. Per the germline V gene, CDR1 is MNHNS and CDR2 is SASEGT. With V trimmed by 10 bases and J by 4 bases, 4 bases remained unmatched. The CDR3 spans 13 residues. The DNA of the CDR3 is TGTGCCATCCCGGGACTAGCGGGATACGAGCAGTACTTC. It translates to CAIPGLAGYEQYF.

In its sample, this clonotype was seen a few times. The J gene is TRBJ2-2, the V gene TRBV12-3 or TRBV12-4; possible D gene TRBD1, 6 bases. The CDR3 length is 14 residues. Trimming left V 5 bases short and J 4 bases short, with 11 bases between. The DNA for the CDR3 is TGTGCCAGCAGTGTGGACAGAAGCACCGGGGAGCTGTTTTTT. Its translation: CASSVDRSTGELFF.

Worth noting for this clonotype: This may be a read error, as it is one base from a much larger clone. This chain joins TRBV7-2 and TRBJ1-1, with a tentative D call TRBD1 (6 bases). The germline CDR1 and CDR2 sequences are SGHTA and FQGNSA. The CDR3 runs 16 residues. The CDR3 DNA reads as TGTGGCAGCAGCTTATGGCTCAGGGGCGGAAACACTGAAGCTTTCTTT. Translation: CGSSLWLRGGNTEAFF.

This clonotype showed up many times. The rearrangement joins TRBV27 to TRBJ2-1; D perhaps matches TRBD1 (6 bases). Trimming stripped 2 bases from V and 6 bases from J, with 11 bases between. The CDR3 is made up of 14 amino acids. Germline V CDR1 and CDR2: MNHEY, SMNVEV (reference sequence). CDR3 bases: TGTGCCAGCAGTTTAAGGACAGTTGGCAATGAGCAGTTCTTC. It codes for CASSLRTVGNEQFF.

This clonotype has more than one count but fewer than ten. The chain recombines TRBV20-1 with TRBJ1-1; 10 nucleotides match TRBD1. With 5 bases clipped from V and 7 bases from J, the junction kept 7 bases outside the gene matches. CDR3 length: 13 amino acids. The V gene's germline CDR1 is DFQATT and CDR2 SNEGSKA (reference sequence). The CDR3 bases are TGCAGTGCTGCCGGGACAGGGGCGGGTGAAGCTTTCTTT. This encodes CSAAGTGAGEAFF.

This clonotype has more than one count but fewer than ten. The DNA for the CDR3 is TGTGCCAGCAGTTTAACGGTAGGGGTGGGCAATCAGCCCCAGCATTTT. Its protein is CASSLTVGVGNQPQHF. The J gene is TRBJ1-5, the V gene TRBV12-3 or TRBV12-4; D perhaps matches TRBD1 (5 bases). The CDR3 covers 16 residues. The germline V and J ends were trimmed by 2 bases and 2 bases, with 13 bases remaining between them.

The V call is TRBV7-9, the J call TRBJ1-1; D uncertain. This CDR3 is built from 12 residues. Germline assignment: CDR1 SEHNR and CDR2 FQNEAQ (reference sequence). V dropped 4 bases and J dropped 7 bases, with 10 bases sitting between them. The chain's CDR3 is CASSSWEIEAFF. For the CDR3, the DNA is TGTGCCAGCAGCTCTTGGGAAATTGAAGCTTTCTTT.

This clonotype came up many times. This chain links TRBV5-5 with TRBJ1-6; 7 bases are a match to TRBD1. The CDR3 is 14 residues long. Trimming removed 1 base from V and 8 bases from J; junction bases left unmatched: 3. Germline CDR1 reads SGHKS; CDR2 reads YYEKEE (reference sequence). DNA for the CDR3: TGTGCCAGCAGCTTGTGGGACAGCGATTCACCCCTCCACTTT. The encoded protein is CASSLWDSDSPLHF. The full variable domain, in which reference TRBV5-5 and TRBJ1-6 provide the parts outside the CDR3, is DAGVTQSPTHLIKTRGQQVTLRCSPISGHKSVSWYQQVLGQGPQFIFQYYEKEERGRGNFPDRFSARQFPNYSSELNVNALLLGDSALYLCASSLWDSDSPLHFGNGTRLTVT.